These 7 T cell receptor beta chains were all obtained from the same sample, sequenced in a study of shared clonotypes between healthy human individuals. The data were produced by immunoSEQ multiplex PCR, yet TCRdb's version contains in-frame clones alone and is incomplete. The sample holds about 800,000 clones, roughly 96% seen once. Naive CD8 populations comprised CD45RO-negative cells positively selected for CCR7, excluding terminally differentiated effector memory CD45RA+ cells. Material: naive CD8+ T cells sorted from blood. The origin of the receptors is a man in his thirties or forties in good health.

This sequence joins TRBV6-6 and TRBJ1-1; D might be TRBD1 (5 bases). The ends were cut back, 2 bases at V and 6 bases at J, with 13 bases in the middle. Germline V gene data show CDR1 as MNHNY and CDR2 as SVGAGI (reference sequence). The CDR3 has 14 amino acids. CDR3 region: CASSYAASGAEAFF. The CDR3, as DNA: TGTGCCAGCAGTTACGCGGCGTCGGGGGCTGAAGCTTTCTTT.

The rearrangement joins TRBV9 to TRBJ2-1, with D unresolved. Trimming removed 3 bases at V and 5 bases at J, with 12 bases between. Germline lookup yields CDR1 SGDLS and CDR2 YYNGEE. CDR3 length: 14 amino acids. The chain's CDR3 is CASSAIIRDNEQFF. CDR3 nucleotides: TGTGCCAGCAGCGCCATTATTCGGGACAATGAGCAGTTCTTC.

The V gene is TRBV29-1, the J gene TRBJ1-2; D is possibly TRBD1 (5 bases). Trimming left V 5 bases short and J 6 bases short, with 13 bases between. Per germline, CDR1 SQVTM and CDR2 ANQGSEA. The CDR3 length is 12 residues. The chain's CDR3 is CSVSSGSDGYTF. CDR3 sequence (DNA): TGCAGCGTTTCTTCAGGGTCGGATGGCTACACCTTC.

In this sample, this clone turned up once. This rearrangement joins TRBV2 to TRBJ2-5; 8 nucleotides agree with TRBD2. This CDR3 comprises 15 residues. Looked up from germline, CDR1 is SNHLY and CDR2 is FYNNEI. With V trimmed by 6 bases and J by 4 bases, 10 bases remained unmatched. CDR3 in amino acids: CASRGGLGGRETQYF. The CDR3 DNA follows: TGTGCCAGCAGGGGGGGACTAGGCGGACGAGAGACCCAGTACTTC.

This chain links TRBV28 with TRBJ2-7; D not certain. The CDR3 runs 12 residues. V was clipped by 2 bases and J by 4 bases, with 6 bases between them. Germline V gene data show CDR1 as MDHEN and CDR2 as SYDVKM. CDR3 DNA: TGTGCCAGCAGTTTAAAGAATTACGAGCAGTACTTC. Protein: CASSLKNYEQYF.

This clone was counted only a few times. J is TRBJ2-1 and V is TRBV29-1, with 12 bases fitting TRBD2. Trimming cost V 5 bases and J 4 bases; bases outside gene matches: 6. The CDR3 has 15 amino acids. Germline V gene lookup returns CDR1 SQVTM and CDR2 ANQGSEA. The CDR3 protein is CSVTSGRRGYNEQFF. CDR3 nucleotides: TGCAGCGTTACTAGCGGGAGGAGAGGATACAATGAGCAGTTCTTC.

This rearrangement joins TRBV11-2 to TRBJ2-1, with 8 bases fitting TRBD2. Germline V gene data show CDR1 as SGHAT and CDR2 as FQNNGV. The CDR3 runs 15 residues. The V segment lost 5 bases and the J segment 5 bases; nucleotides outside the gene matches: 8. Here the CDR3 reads CASSPPGLGNNEQFF. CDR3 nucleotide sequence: TGTGCCAGCAGCCCACCGGGACTAGGAAACAATGAGCAGTTCTTC.